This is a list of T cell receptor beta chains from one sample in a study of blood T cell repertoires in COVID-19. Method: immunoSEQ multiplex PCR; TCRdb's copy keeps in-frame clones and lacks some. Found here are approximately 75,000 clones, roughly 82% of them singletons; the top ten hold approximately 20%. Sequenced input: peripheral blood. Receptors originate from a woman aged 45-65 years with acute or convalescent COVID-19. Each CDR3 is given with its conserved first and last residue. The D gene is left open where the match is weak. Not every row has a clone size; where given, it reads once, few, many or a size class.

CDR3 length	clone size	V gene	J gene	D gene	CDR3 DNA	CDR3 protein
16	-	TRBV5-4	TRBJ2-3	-	TGTGCCAGCAGCTTGGAGACAACTCTCGTCACAGATACGCAGTATTTT	CASSLETTLVTDTQYF
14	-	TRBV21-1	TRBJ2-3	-	TGTGCCAGCAGCTCAGACAGGAATGGAATTACGCAGTATTTT	CASSSDRNGITQYF
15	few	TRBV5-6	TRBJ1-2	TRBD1	TGTGCCAGCAGCCCGTGGACAGGGGGCGCCAATGGCTACACCTTC	CASSPWTGGANGYTF
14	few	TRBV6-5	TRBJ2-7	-	TGTGCCAGCAAGTGGGCCAGGGATTCCTACGAGCAGTACTTC	CASKWARDSYEQYF
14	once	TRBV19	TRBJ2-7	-	TGTGCCAGTAGTATAGGCGCGGGTAGGTACGAGCAGTACTTC	CASSIGAGRYEQYF
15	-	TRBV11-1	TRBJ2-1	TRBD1	TGTGCCAGCAGCCTCCGGGACAGGGCATACAATGAGCAGTTCTTC	CASSLRDRAYNEQFF
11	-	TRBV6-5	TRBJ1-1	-	TGTGCCAGCAGTAAGACAGGTGAAGCTTTCTTT	CASSKTGEAFF
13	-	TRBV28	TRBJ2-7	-	TGTGCCAGCACCAAACAGGCCACCTACGAGCAGTACTTC	CASTKQATYEQYF
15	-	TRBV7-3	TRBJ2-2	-	TGTGCCAGCAGCTTAAAGGGAACAGGGCCCGGGGAGCTGTTTTTT	CASSLKGTGPGELFF
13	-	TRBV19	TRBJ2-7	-	TGTGCCAGTAGTATAGCACATAACTACGAGCAGTACTTC	CASSIAHNYEQYF
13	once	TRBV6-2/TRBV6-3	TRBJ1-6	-	TGTGCCAGCAGTAGGGGAATGAATTCACCCCTCCACTTT	CASSRGMNSPLHF
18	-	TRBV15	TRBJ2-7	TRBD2	TGTGCCACCAGCAGCGGGACTAGCGCTCGGCGTGTAGGCTACGAGCAGTACTTC	CATSSGTSARRVGYEQYF
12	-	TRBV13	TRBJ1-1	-	TGTGCCGTTCGACAGAGGAACACTGAAGCTTTCTTT	CAVRQRNTEAFF
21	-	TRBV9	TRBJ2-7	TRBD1	TGTGCCAGCAGCGTCGGTACAGCTTCCGGGACAGGGGGAAAGAGCTCCTACGAGCAGTACTTC	CASSVGTASGTGGKSSYEQYF
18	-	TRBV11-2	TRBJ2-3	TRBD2	TGTGCCAGCAGCCCACACACACGACTAGCGGGGAGCACAGATACGCAGTATTTT	CASSPHTRLAGSTDTQYF
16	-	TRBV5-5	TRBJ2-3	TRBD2	TGTGCCAGCAGCTTGGGTTCTAGGACTAGTTCAGATACGCAGTATTTT	CASSLGSRTSSDTQYF
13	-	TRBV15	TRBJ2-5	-	TGTGCCACCAGCGAGTCGCTTAGAGAGACCCAGTACTTC	CATSESLRETQYF